This passage covers 21 T cell receptor beta chains from one sample sequenced in a study of shared clonotypes between healthy human individuals. The assay was immunoSEQ multiplex PCR, and TCRdb's table has in-frame clones only and misses some. The table lists roughly 590,000 clones, 95% to 96% of them singletons. Naive-designated CD8 cells lacked CD45RO, were positively enriched for CCR7, and omitted terminally differentiated effector memory CD45RA+ cells. Material: naive CD8+ T cells sorted from blood. The origin of the receptors is a woman aged 30 to 39 in good health.

This chain connects TRBV30 to TRBJ1-1; TRBD1 matches 7 bases. Germline assignment: CDR1 GTSNPN and CDR2 SVGIG (reference sequence). CDR3 length: 13 residues. Losses at the gene ends were 6 bases for V and 5 bases for J; bases not matched to a gene: 9. This chain's CDR3 is CACSDRVWTEAFF. The CDR3 DNA is TGTGCCTGTTCAGACAGGGTTTGGACTGAAGCTTTCTTT.

This chain connects TRBV28 to TRBJ2-7; no clear D. V dropped 7 bases and J dropped 3 bases, with 10 bases sitting between them. The CDR3 contains 12 residues. Looked up from germline, CDR1 is MDHEN and CDR2 is SYDVKM. CDR3 in DNA: TGTGCCAGCACCGACCCGGGCTACGAGCAGTACTTC. Translating it yields CASTDPGYEQYF. Using reference TRBV28 and TRBJ2-7 for the parts outside the CDR3, the full variable domain is DVKVTQSSRYLVKRTGEKVFLECVQDMDHENMFWYRQDPGLGLRLIYFSYDVKMKEKGDIPEGYSVSREKKERFSLILESASTNQTSMYLCASTDPGYEQYFGPGTRLTVT.

The chain uses TRBV5-1 and TRBJ2-2, with D maybe TRBD1 (6 bases). Trimming removed 0 bases from V and 0 bases from J, with 6 bases in between. The CDR3 totals 15 residues. Germline V CDR1 and CDR2: SGHRS, YFSETQ. The CDR3 region has the DNA TGCGCCAGCAGCTTGGGGACAGCGAACACCGGGGAGCTGTTTTTT. Amino acids: CASSLGTANTGELFF.

The chain uses TRBV14 and TRBJ2-5; weak D call: TRBD2 (6 bases). CDR3 length equals 15 residues. Germline V gives CDR1 SGHDN, CDR2 FVKESK. The ends were cut back, 1 base at V and 1 base at J, with 10 bases in the middle. The CDR3 reads CASSQGDWLQETQYF. The DNA for the CDR3 is TGTGCCAGCAGCCAAGGGGACTGGCTCCAAGAGACCCAGTACTTC.

This rearrangement joins TRBV19 to TRBJ1-2; D might be TRBD1 (5 bases). The CDR3 has 15 amino acids. Germline lookup yields CDR1 LNHDA and CDR2 SQIVND (reference sequence). V shed 4 bases and J shed 5 bases, with 17 bases lying between them. The CDR3 loop reads CASSTNRRGKYGYTF. The CDR3 nucleotides are TGTGCCAGTAGTACGAACAGGAGGGGAAAGTATGGCTACACCTTC.

The chain couples TRBV29-1 to TRBJ1-2; D perhaps matches TRBD1 (5 bases). V was trimmed by 3 bases and J by 4 bases, leaving 9 bases between them. The length of the CDR3 is 12 residues. CDR1 and CDR2 from the germline V gene are SQVTM and ANQGSEA. CDR3 DNA sequence: TGCAGCGTTGATCAGGGAGCCTATGGCTACACCTTC. It is translated as CSVDQGAYGYTF.

This rearrangement joins TRBV29-1 to TRBJ2-1, with 7 positions matching TRBD2. J lost 8 bases, V lost 6 bases, and 13 bases had no gene match. The germline V gene encodes CDR1 SQVTM and CDR2 ANQGSEA. The CDR3 loop spans 14 amino acids. In DNA, the CDR3 is TGCAGCGTCGAGGGTCTAGCGGACACCTATGAGCAGTTCTTC. This encodes CSVEGLADTYEQFF.

The rearrangement links TRBV11-2 to TRBJ1-3; D gene unclear. This CDR3 has 15 amino acids. In germline, CDR1 is SGHAT, CDR2 FQNNGV. V dropped 6 bases and J dropped 1 base, with 13 bases sitting between them. The CDR3 nucleotides read TGTGCCAGCAGTTCTGGCTCTAGGTCTGGAAACACCATATATTTT. Translation gives CASSSGSRSGNTIYF.

The chain recombines TRBV10-1 with TRBJ2-7, with TRBD1 identical over 11 bases. Trimming took 6 bases from V and 2 from J; bases not matched to a gene: 6. CDR1 and CDR2 (germline): WNHNN, SYGVQD (reference sequence). This CDR3 has 15 amino acids. As DNA, the CDR3 is TGCGCCAGCAGCTATGGGACAGGGGGACCCTACGAGCAGTACTTC. Its protein product is CASSYGTGGPYEQYF.

This clone is a singleton in its sample. The chain uses TRBV6-5 and TRBJ2-3; D is undetermined. The V and J ends lost 5 bases and 1 base respectively, with 13 bases between them. CDR3 size: 15 residues. Germline CDR1 MNHEY, CDR2 SVGAGI. The DNA of the CDR3 is TGTGCCAGCAGTAACACCCCCCTCGGCACAGATACGCAGTATTTT. Translating it yields CASSNTPLGTDTQYF.

The rearrangement joins TRBV6-1 to TRBJ1-4, with 9 positions matching TRBD1. CDR1 and CDR2 from the germline V gene are MNHNS and SASEGT. The CDR3 contains 17 residues. The J segment lost 0 bases and the V segment lost 2 bases, leaving 4 bases of the junction unmatched. CDR3 protein: CASSELGTGPTNEKLFF. CDR3 coding DNA: TGTGCCAGCAGTGAACTGGGGACAGGGCCAACTAATGAAAAACTGTTTTTT.

The rearrangement links TRBV10-2 to TRBJ2-3, with D uncertain. The CDR3 loop spans 15 amino acids. Trimming left V 8 bases short and J 4 bases short, with 19 bases between. CDR1 is WSHSY, CDR2 SAAADI, per germline. CDR3: CASQISGPLPDTQYF. The DNA for the CDR3 is TGCGCCAGCCAAATTTCCGGACCCCTGCCAGATACGCAGTATTTT.

This clone has only a few counts. V usage is TRBV27 and J usage is TRBJ2-1; 7 nucleotides match TRBD2. Trimming took 2 bases from V and 2 from J; bases not matched to a gene: 3. CDR3 length: 15 residues. The V gene's germline CDR1 is MNHEY and CDR2 SMNVEV (reference sequence). CDR3 residues: CASSLGLAAYNEQFF. The CDR3 nucleotides read TGTGCCAGCAGTTTAGGGCTAGCGGCCTACAATGAGCAGTTCTTC.

This chain joins TRBV29-1 and TRBJ2-5, with 8 bases lining up with TRBD1. V lost 5 bases and J lost 1; bases outside the gene matches: 6. The CDR3 runs to 14 residues. Germline assignment: CDR1 SQVTM and CDR2 ANQGSEA. CDR3 coding DNA: TGCAGCGTTATGCGGGACAGGCCCCAAGAGACCCAGTACTTC. This codes for CSVMRDRPQETQYF. Supplemented by reference TRBV29-1 and TRBJ2-5, the full variable domain reads SAVISQKPSRDICQRGTSLTIQCQVDSQVTMMFWYRQQPGQSLTLIATANQGSEATYESGFVIDKFPISRPNLTFSTLTVSNMSPEDSSIYLCSVMRDRPQETQYFGPGTRLLVL.

This chain links TRBV7-2 with TRBJ1-3, with D tentatively TRBD1 (5 bases). Germline values: CDR1 SGHTA, CDR2 FQGNSA. The V end lost 2 bases, the J end lost 0 bases, and 14 bases lay between the germline ends. The length of the CDR3 is 17 residues. The DNA for the CDR3 is TGTGCCAGCAGCTTATCCCACAGGCTGAGCTCTGGAAACACCATATATTTT. This sequence encodes CASSLSHRLSSGNTIYF.

In its sample, this clone was seen once. The gene calls are TRBV28 and TRBJ2-2; D uncertain. Between the trimmed V and J ends, which lost 4 bases and 4 bases, there was a span of 13 bases. Germline assignment: CDR1 MDHEN and CDR2 SYDVKM. There are 15 residues in the CDR3. The CDR3 DNA sequence: TGTGCCAGCAGTTCAAGAAAACAGAGCACCGGGGAGCTGTTTTTT. Protein sequence: CASSSRKQSTGELFF.

This chain joins TRBV6-7 and TRBJ1-2, with 8 bases fitting TRBD1. TRBV6-7 is identified as an open reading frame with a role that is uncertain. The length of the CDR3 is 16 residues. The V gene end was trimmed by 2 bases and the J gene end by 4 bases; junction bases not matched to a gene: 9. CDR3 coding DNA: TGTGCCAGCAGTTACGGCCCCATGGACAGGGCCTATGGCTACACCTTC. Translation: CASSYGPMDRAYGYTF.

The chain combines TRBV13 with TRBJ2-7, with 9 bases identical to TRBD2. CDR3 length equals 12 residues. Germline CDR1 reads PRHDT; CDR2 reads FYEKMQ (reference sequence). The V gene end was trimmed by 5 bases and the J gene end by 10 bases; junction bases not matched to a gene: 6. DNA of the CDR3: TGTGCCAGCAGCCAAGGACTAGCGATTCAGTACTTC. Protein: CASSQGLAIQYF.

The chain uses TRBV4-1 and TRBJ2-1; D may be TRBD2 (6 bases). Germline lookup yields CDR1 MGHRA and CDR2 YSYEKL. The CDR3 length is 17 residues. Trimming took off 4 bases at V and 1 base at J, with 17 bases between the two ends. CDR3 sequence reads: CASSLQSARESYNEQFF. The CDR3 nucleotides read TGCGCCAGCAGCCTCCAGTCGGCGCGGGAATCCTACAATGAGCAGTTCTTC.

V is TRBV14 and J is TRBJ1-2; 7 bases map to TRBD1. CDR3 length: 16 residues. Germline V lookup: CDR1 SGHDN, CDR2 FVKESK. V trimming: 2 bases; J trimming: 8 bases; junction bases outside the gene matches: 14. The DNA for the CDR3 is TGTGCCAGCAGCCAATCCTTAGGGGGCGCTGGGAGAGGCTACACCTTC. Translation: CASSQSLGGAGRGYTF.

The CDR3 DNA reads TGTGCCAGCAGCTCGGCGGGGAACTATGGCTACACCTTC. It is translated as CASSSAGNYGYTF. The chain has TRBV11-2 and TRBJ1-2; D is unclear. The CDR3 is made up of 13 amino acids. CDR1 is SGHAT and CDR2 is FQNNGV in the germline V gene. The V gene lost 4 bases and the J gene lost 2 bases, with 8 bases spanning the gap.